The 24 T cell receptor beta chains given below trace back to one sample, sequenced in a study of T cells in narcolepsy. Here immunoSEQ multiplex PCR was the method, and the copy in TCRdb shows in-frame clones only, minus some. Found here are about 32,000 clones, roughly 87% of them singletons; the top ten hold about 0.62%. The material sequenced was memory (CD45RA-) CD4+ T cells from blood. The receptors come from a human donor in good health.

This clone has a handful of counts. The J gene is TRBJ2-4, the V gene TRBV19; D is uncertain. The CDR3 covers 12 residues. V was pared by 3 bases and J by 5 bases, with 5 bases between. The germline CDR1 and CDR2 sequences are LNHDA and SQIVND (reference sequence). This CDR3 reads CASSMLENIQYF. Here the CDR3 DNA reads TGTGCCAGTAGTATGTTAGAAAACATTCAGTACTTC.

This clone was detected only a few times. V gene TRBV18 combines with J gene TRBJ2-6, with D possibly matching TRBD1 (6 bases). V dropped 1 base and J dropped 5 bases, with 6 bases sitting between them. The CDR3 consists of 14 residues. Looked up from germline, CDR1 is KGHSH and CDR2 is LQKENI. For the CDR3, the DNA is TGTGCCAGCTCACCACGGGACAGGGCCAACGTCCTGACTTTC. Residues: CASSPRDRANVLTF.

This chain connects TRBV5-1 to TRBJ2-3, with 7 bases lining up with TRBD2. CDR3 size: 14 residues. From germline, CDR1 is SGHRS and CDR2 YFSETQ. Trimming removed 4 bases from V and 5 bases from J; junction bases left unmatched: 7. The CDR3 reads CASSKAGMGDTQYF. CDR3 bases: TGCGCCAGCAGCAAAGCGGGGATGGGAGATACGCAGTATTTT.

The chain joins TRBV28 to TRBJ1-2; TRBD1 is a possible D gene (6 bases). The V gene's germline CDR1 is MDHEN and CDR2 SYDVKM. This CDR3 comprises 15 residues. The V end lost 6 bases, the J end lost 8 bases, and 22 bases lay between the germline ends. This chain's CDR3 is CASSPEIPGQRGYTF. The CDR3 DNA follows: TGTGCCAGCAGCCCCGAAATCCCCGGACAGCGAGGCTACACCTTC.

This clone was counted once. The sample carries other DNA sequences with the same CDR3. V gene TRBV2 combines with J gene TRBJ1-5, with D maybe TRBD1 (6 bases). The CDR3 has 15 residues. The ends were cut back, 3 bases at V and 3 bases at J, with 12 bases in the middle. CDR1 SNHLY and CDR2 FYNNEI come from the germline V gene. For the CDR3, the DNA is TGTGCCAGCAGTGAGGAGCAGGGGTCCAATCAGCCCCAGCATTTT. It codes for CASSEEQGSNQPQHF.

The sample holds a few counts of this clone. This chain links TRBV11-1 with TRBJ2-1; 8 bases match TRBD2. Germline CDR1 is SGHAT and CDR2 is FQDESV (reference sequence). The V gene end was trimmed by 5 bases and the J gene end by 8 bases; junction bases not matched to a gene: 11. The length of the CDR3 is 15 residues. The CDR3 region is CASSITGGAIYEQFF. The CDR3 DNA sequence: TGTGCCAGCAGCATCACGGGGGGGGCTATATATGAGCAGTTCTTC.

This rearrangement joins TRBV4-2 to TRBJ1-1; the match to TRBD1 covers 7 bases. This CDR3 has 17 amino acids. Per the germline V gene, CDR1 is LGHNA and CDR2 is YNFKEQ. Trimming took 4 bases from V and 3 from J; bases not matched to a gene: 14. CDR3: CASSPRGPEGADTEAFF. CDR3 coding DNA: TGTGCCAGCAGCCCCCGCGGCCCGGAGGGGGCGGACACTGAAGCTTTCTTT.

The chain joins TRBV19 to TRBJ1-1, with D unresolved. CDR1 LNHDA and CDR2 SQIVND come from the germline V gene (reference sequence). The CDR3 runs 13 residues. V lost 5 bases and J 0 bases, leaving 7 bases between the germline ends. In nucleotides, the CDR3 is TGTGCCAGTAGTCCGAAGATGAACACTGAAGCTTTCTTT. As protein: CASSPKMNTEAFF.

The V gene is TRBV9, the J gene TRBJ2-1; the match to TRBD2 covers 9 bases. Germline CDR1 and CDR2: SGDLS and YYNGEE. CDR3 length equals 23 residues. After removal of 0 bases from V and 0 bases from J, the junction contained 22 bases not matched to a gene. As DNA, the CDR3 is TGTGCCAGCAGCGTAGCTCTCTCGTCAACCGGGCGGGGGGGCCTCGGCTCCTACAATGAGCAGTTCTTC. Amino acids: CASSVALSSTGRGGLGSYNEQFF.

This chain joins TRBV27 and TRBJ1-1, with D tentatively TRBD1 (6 bases). The germline V gene has CDR1 MNHEY and CDR2 SMNVEV (reference sequence). V lost 5 bases to trimming and J lost 1 base, with 20 bases between them. This CDR3 has 17 amino acids. The CDR3 DNA follows: TGTGCCAGCAGTCCCTCTCAATTTCCGGGACAGAACACTGAAGCTTTCTTT. Translation: CASSPSQFPGQNTEAFF.

V usage is TRBV6-5 and J usage is TRBJ2-1; perhaps TRBD1 as D (5 bases). The germline CDR1 and CDR2 sequences are MNHEY and SVGAGI. Trimming stripped 0 bases from V and 13 bases from J, with 16 bases between. The CDR3 runs 14 residues. The CDR3 DNA reads as TGTGCCAGCAGTTACTCTAGGCGACAGAACGAACAGTTCTTC. Its protein is CASSYSRRQNEQFF.

The rearrangement uses TRBV2 and TRBJ1-4, with TRBD1 as a possible D gene (6 bases). This CDR3 has 14 amino acids. The germline V gene has CDR1 SNHLY and CDR2 FYNNEI. V lost 8 bases, J lost 8 bases, and 18 bases lay in between. The DNA of the CDR3 is TGTGCCAGCTATTTTGGGGGCGGGAAAGAAAAACTGTTTTTT. Its protein product is CASYFGGGKEKLFF.

The V and J genes are TRBV27 and TRBJ2-1; possibly TRBD2 for D (7 bases). CDR1 MNHEY and CDR2 SMNVEV come from the germline V gene (reference sequence). The CDR3 extends over 14 amino acids. Deletions cut 5 bases from V and 3 bases from J, with 11 bases between. This chain's CDR3 is CASSLGGVYNEQFF. CDR3 DNA sequence: TGTGCCAGCAGTCTAGGGGGGGTCTACAATGAGCAGTTCTTC.

This clone was observed a single time. This chain uses TRBV6-5 with TRBJ1-2; 8 bases match TRBD1. Germline CDR1 and CDR2: MNHEY and SVGAGI. The trim removed 6 bases at V and 4 bases at J, leaving 4 bases unmatched. The length of the CDR3 is 13 residues. CDR3 protein: CASRPGQVYGYTF. CDR3 bases: TGTGCCAGCAGACCGGGACAGGTCTATGGCTACACCTTC.

The rearrangement joins TRBV7-2 to TRBJ1-2; 8 bases fit TRBD1. V lost 3 bases, J lost 6 bases, and 3 bases stayed unmatched. The CDR3 sequence is 13 residues long. Germline V gene lookup returns CDR1 SGHTA and CDR2 FQGNSA. CDR3 coding DNA: TGTGCCAGCAGCTTCTCAGGGGGCAATGGCTACACCTTC. The encoded protein is CASSFSGGNGYTF.

The rearrangement links TRBV2 to TRBJ1-4; the D is unclear. Germline CDR1 reads SNHLY; CDR2 reads FYNNEI. The V end was cut by 5 bases, the J end by 8 bases, with 15 bases between. CDR3 length equals 14 residues. CDR3 DNA: TGTGCCAGCAGTAGGACGGGTCGGAGGGAAAAACTGTTTTTT. Translation: CASSRTGRREKLFF.

This clone was seen a single time. The V call is TRBV4-1, the J call TRBJ1-3; possible D gene TRBD1, 6 bases. The CDR3 extends over 17 amino acids. V was cut by 2 bases and J by 0 bases, with 14 bases left in between. CDR1 and CDR2 (germline): MGHRA, YSYEKL. This CDR3 is CASSQHRVTNSGNTIYF. The CDR3 DNA reads TGCGCCAGCAGCCAACACAGGGTTACCAACTCTGGAAACACCATATATTTT.

The chain employs TRBV5-5 and TRBJ1-5; TRBD1 aligns across 7 bases. Germline V gene sequence: CDR1 SGHKS, CDR2 YYEKEE (reference sequence). The length of the CDR3 is 17 residues. V lost 0 bases and J lost 0; bases outside the gene matches: 6. The CDR3 DNA follows: TGTGCCAGCAGCTTGGAGAGGGGGCAGGGTAGCAATCAGCCCCAGCATTTT. This translates into CASSLERGQGSNQPQHF.

This clone was seen a handful of times. The J gene is TRBJ1-6, the V gene TRBV2; a weak D match, TRBD1 (5 bases). The CDR3 covers 14 residues. V lost 4 bases and J 8 bases, leaving 12 bases between the germline ends. The germline gives CDR1 SNHLY, CDR2 FYNNEI. CDR3: CASSVSGRDSPLHF. DNA for the CDR3: TGTGCCAGCAGTGTATCGGGACGAGATTCACCCCTCCACTTT. The whole variable domain, filled in from reference TRBV2 and TRBJ1-6, reads EPEVTQTPSHQVTQMGQEVILRCVPISNHLYFYWYRQILGQKVEFLVSFYNNEISEKSEIFDDQFSVERPDGSNFTLKIRSTKLEDSAMYFCASSVSGRDSPLHFGNGTRLTVT.

The V call is TRBV13, the J call TRBJ1-4; D remains ambiguous. Germline CDR1 is PRHDT and CDR2 is FYEKMQ (reference sequence). The CDR3 covers 11 residues. With 4 bases removed from V and 11 bases from J, the gap between germline ends came to 8 bases. DNA for the CDR3: TGTGCCAGCAGCTCAGGAGGCAAACTGTTTTTT. Amino acid sequence: CASSSGGKLFF.

In regard to this clone: At one of its ends the junction is not consistent with the germline gene, which may arise from a read error. Different DNA sequences within this sample yield the same CDR3. The rearrangement joins TRBV5-6 to TRBJ2-2; D not certain. From germline, CDR1 is SGHDT and CDR2 YYEEEE. The CDR3 runs to 13 residues. The CDR3 loop reads CASSLAGPGELFF. The CDR3 DNA sequence: TGTGCCAGCAGCTTGGCCGGGCCCGGAGAGCTGTTTTTT.

The chain has TRBV27 and TRBJ2-2; 9 bases agree with TRBD1. Germline CDR1 is MNHEY and CDR2 is SMNVEV (reference sequence). The length of the CDR3 is 18 residues. Trimming cost V 5 bases and J 4 bases; bases outside gene matches: 14. The CDR3 region has the DNA TGTGCCAGCAGTAAAACTATCCGGGACAGGGTTTCCACCGGGGAGCTGTTTTTT. Amino acid sequence: CASSKTIRDRVSTGELFF.

J is TRBJ2-5 and V is TRBV11-3, with D perhaps matching TRBD2 (6 bases). This CDR3 comprises 15 residues. Trimming removed 0 bases at V and 3 bases at J, with 11 bases between. The germline V gene encodes CDR1 SGHNT and CDR2 YENEEA. The CDR3 spells CASSLETGEKETQYF. The CDR3 DNA is TGTGCCAGCAGCTTAGAAACGGGGGAAAAAGAGACCCAGTACTTC.

The chain combines TRBV13 with TRBJ1-3; D is unclear. This CDR3 comprises 15 residues. V shed 2 bases and J shed 3 bases, with 11 bases lying between them. Germline CDR1 reads PRHDT; CDR2 reads FYEKMQ (reference sequence). The CDR3 DNA is TGTGCCAGCAGCTTACGATTGGTGGGTGGAAACACCATATATTTT. Residues: CASSLRLVGGNTIYF.